What follows are 2 T cell receptor beta chains derived from one specimen sequenced in a study of blood T cell repertoires in COVID-19. This table comes from immunoSEQ multiplex PCR, and its TCRdb copy is limited to in-frame clones, with some not included. Of about 130,000 clones listed, just under 85% were seen once; the top ten hold approximately 16%. The sequenced sample was peripheral blood. The source of these receptors is a woman in her fifties or sixties with acute or convalescent COVID-19.

CDR3 DNA: TGTGCCAGCAATCCCCCGGACACTACTTACAATGAGCAGTTCTTC. Amino acid sequence: CASNPPDTTYNEQFF. This chain links TRBV28 with TRBJ2-1; perhaps TRBD1 as D (5 bases). From germline, CDR1 is MDHEN and CDR2 SYDVKM. V was cut by 7 bases and J by 4 bases, with 17 bases left in between. The CDR3 is made up of 15 amino acids.

This rearrangement joins TRBV19 to TRBJ1-3; the match to TRBD1 covers 9 bases. Germline V gene sequence: CDR1 LNHDA, CDR2 SQIVND (reference sequence). Unmatched junction bases numbered 4, after V lost 6 bases and J lost 1 base. The length of the CDR3 is 15 residues. The CDR3 DNA reads as TGTGCCAGTAGGGGACAGGGAGTATCTGGAAACACCATATATTTT. Amino acids: CASRGQGVSGNTIYF.